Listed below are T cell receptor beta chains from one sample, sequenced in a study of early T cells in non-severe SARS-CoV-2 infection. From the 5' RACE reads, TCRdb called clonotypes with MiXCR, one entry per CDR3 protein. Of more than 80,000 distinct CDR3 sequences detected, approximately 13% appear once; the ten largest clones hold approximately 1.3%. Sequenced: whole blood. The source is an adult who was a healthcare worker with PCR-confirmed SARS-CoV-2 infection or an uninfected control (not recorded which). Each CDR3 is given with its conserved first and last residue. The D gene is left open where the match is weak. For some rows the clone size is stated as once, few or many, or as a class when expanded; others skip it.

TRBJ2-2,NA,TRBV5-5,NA,CASSAGPRGDTGELFF,TGTGCCAGCAGCGCGGGACCCCGAGGGGACACCGGGGAGCTGTTTTTT
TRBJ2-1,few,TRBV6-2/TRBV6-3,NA,CASSYRPGGPFEQFF,TGTGCCAGCAGTTACCGGCCGGGGGGCCCGTTTGAGCAGTTCTTC
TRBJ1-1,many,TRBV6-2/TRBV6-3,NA,CASSSEWGRTEAFF,TGTGCCAGCAGTTCCGAGTGGGGCAGGACTGAAGCTTTCTTT
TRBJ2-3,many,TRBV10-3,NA,CAISESTGRVADTQYF,TGTGCCATCAGTGAGTCGACTGGCAGGGTGGCAGATACGCAGTATTTT
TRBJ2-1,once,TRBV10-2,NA,CASGIRALGSNEQFF,TGCGCCAGCGGAATTCGCGCCCTGGGCTCCAATGAGCAGTTCTTC
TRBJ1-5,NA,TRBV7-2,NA,CASSLDRNQPQHF,TGTGCCAGCAGCTTAGACCGCAATCAGCCCCAGCATTTT
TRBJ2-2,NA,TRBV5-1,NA,CASSLDRALGELFF,TGCGCCAGCAGCTTGGACAGGGCCCTGGGGGAGCTGTTTTTT
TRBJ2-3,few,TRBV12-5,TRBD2,CASGSGGDTQYF,TGTGCTAGTGGCTCGGGAGGAGATACGCAGTATTTT
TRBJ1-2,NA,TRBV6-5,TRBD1,CASRDGQATGYTF,TGTGCCAGCAGGGACGGACAGGCTACGGGCTACACCTTC
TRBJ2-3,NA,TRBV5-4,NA,CASSVIAAPTDTQYF,TGTGCCAGCAGCGTAATAGCGGCCCCCACAGATACGCAGTATTTT
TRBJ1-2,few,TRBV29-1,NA,CSVGAANYGYTF,TGCAGCGTTGGGGCAGCAAACTATGGCTACACCTTC
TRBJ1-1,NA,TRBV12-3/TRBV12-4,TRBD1,CASSLASGQGIKAFF,TGTGCCAGCAGTTTAGCGTCGGGACAGGGGATTAAAGCTTTCTTT
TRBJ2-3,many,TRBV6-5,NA,CASTTGRGAFSTDTQYF,TGTGCCAGCACCACCGGCCGCGGGGCCTTTAGCACAGATACGCAGTATTTT
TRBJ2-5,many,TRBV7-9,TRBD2,CASSFLAGGQETQYF,TGTGCCAGCAGCTTCCTAGCGGGGGGCCAAGAGACCCAGTACTTC
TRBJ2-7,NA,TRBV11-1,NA,CASSLGSPGAYEQYF,TGTGCCAGCAGCTTAGGGTCGCCGGGGGCCTACGAGCAGTACTTC
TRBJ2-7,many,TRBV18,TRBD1,CASSPDRASYEQYF,TGTGCCAGCTCCCCCGACAGGGCATCCTACGAGCAGTACTTC
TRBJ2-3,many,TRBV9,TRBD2,CASSARGTSLYTDTQYF,TGTGCCAGCAGCGCACGGGGGACTAGCCTATACACAGATACGCAGTATTTT
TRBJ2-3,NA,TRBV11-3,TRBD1,CASGTGGVTDTQYF,TGTGCCAGCGGGACAGGGGGCGTGACAGATACGCAGTATTTT
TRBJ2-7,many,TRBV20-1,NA,CSARSDRSYEQYF,TGCAGTGCTAGATCAGACCGCAGCTACGAGCAGTACTTC
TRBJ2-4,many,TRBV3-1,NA,CASSQRGGAKNIQYF,TGTGCCAGCAGCCAAAGGGGCGGGGCCAAAAACATTCAGTACTTC
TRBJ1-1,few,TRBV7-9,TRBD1,CASSLEGATEAFF,TGTGCCAGCAGCCTGGAGGGGGCCACTGAAGCTTTCTTT
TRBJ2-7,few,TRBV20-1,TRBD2,CSATSGGAGEQYF,TGCAGTGCTACTAGCGGGGGGGCCGGCGAGCAGTACTTC
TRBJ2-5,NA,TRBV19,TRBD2,CASSPTSGGAGETQYF,TGTGCCAGTAGTCCGACTAGCGGGGGGGCCGGTGAGACCCAGTACTTC
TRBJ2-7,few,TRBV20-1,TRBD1,CSASETGDLGYEQYF,TGCAGTGCTAGTGAAACAGGGGACCTCGGGTACGAGCAGTACTTC
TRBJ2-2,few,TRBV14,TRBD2,CASSQDGPASGEGTGELFF,TGTGCCAGCAGCCAAGATGGCCCCGCTAGCGGGGAAGGCACCGGGGAGCTGTTTTTT
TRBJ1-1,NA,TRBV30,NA,CAWSLGTVNTEAFF,TGTGCCTGGAGTCTTGGGACGGTGAACACTGAAGCTTTCTTT
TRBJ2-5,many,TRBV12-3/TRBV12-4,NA,CASSQKSRPVQETQYF,TGTGCCAGCAGCCAGAAGTCCCGGCCAGTCCAAGAGACCCAGTACTTC
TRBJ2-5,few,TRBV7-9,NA,CASSLQGGVQETQYF,TGTGCCAGCAGCTTACAGGGCGGGGTCCAAGAGACCCAGTACTTC
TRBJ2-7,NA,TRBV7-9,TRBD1,CASSPRQGREQYF,TGTGCCAGCAGCCCAAGACAGGGAAGGGAGCAGTACTTC
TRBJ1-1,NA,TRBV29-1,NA,CSVANPRQLNTEAFF,TGCAGCGTTGCGAACCCTAGGCAGCTGAACACTGAAGCTTTCTTT
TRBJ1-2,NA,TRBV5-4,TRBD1,CASSFPGQGANGYTF,TGTGCCAGCAGCTTCCCTGGACAGGGGGCGAATGGCTACACCTTC
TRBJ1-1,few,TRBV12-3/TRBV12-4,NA,CASSRPQGSDTEAFF,TGTGCCAGCAGTAGGCCACAGGGATCGGACACTGAAGCTTTCTTT
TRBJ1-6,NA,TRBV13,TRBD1,CASSPTGQAPGSPLHF,TGTGCCAGCAGCCCAACCGGACAGGCCCCCGGTTCACCCCTCCACTTT
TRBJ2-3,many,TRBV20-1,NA,CSATRVDSPTDTQYF,TGCAGTGCGACAAGGGTTGACAGCCCCACAGATACGCAGTATTTT
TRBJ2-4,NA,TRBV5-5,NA,CASSLGGHPRHAKNIQYF,TGTGCCAGCAGCTTGGGGGGACATCCCCGGCACGCCAAAAACATTCAGTACTTC
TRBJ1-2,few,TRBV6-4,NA,CASSDSTAGDGYTF,TGTGCCAGCAGTGACTCGACAGCGGGGGACGGCTACACCTTC
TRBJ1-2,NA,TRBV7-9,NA,CATGQRTHGYTF,TGTGCCACCGGTCAAAGAACCCATGGCTACACCTTC
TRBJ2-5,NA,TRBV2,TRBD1,CASRQGTSVGTQYF,TGTGCCAGTCGACAGGGGACGTCGGTAGGGACCCAGTACTTC
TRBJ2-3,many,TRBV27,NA,CASSRKETRTDTQYF,TGTGCCAGCAGTCGAAAGGAGACCCGCACAGATACGCAGTATTTT
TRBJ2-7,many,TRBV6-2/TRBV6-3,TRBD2,CASSYARIGTSDEQYF,TGTGCCAGCAGTTACGCGCGTATTGGGACTAGCGACGAGCAGTACTTC
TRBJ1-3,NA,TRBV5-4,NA,CASSPDRGNTIYF,TGTGCCAGCAGCCCCGACCGGGGAAACACCATATATTTT
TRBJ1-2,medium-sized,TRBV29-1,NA,CSFSSGDGYTF,TGCAGCTTCAGCTCGGGGGATGGCTACACCTTC
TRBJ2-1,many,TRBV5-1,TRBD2,CASSTGGINNEQFF,TGCGCCAGCAGTACCGGGGGGATCAACAATGAGCAGTTCTTC
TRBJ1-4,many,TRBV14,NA,CASSRRLSEKLFF,TGTGCCAGCAGCCGGCGGCTGTCTGAAAAACTGTTTTTT
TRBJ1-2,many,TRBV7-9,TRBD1,CASSPPVDRDYGYTF,TGTGCCAGCAGCCCCCCGGTGGACAGGGACTATGGCTACACCTTC
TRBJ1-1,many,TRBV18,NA,CASSPGAGRGTEAFF,TGTGCCAGCTCACCTGGAGCGGGTAGGGGCACTGAAGCTTTCTTT
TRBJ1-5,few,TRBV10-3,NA,CAISDPVRDQPQHF,TGTGCCATCAGTGACCCCGTACGGGACCAGCCCCAGCATTTT
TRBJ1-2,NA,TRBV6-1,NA,CASSGGSTHGYTF,TGTGCCAGCAGTGGTGGTTCCACCCATGGCTACACCTTC
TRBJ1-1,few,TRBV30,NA,CAWDIGGTEAFF,TGTGCCTGGGATATTGGAGGGACTGAAGCTTTCTTT